This T cell receptor (beta chain) came from a study of blood T cells in healthy people across ages. This clonotype has only a few counts. This CDR3 contains 12 residues. V lost 5 bases to trimming and J lost 9 bases, with 13 bases between them. It was with a sample-barcoded 5' primer and a J-beta primer mix that a second PCR of about 6 to 11 cycles was run. One entry per CDR3 protein, called by TCRdb with MiXCR from the 5' RACE reads. This table has 750,000 or so distinct CDR3 sequences, 25% appearing once. These data also featured in a second study, about T cells of mothers and their children. From that second work: The authors used all extracted RNA for cDNA synthesis, at roughly 1.5 ug per 15 ul.

The chain combines TRBV12-3 or TRBV12-4 with TRBJ1-1; no reliable D call. This clonotype originated in a boy younger than 18 in good health. The material sequenced was blood. CDR3 coding DNA: TGTGCCAGCAGTCTGAATACAGCACAAGCTTTCTTT. It yields the protein CASSLNTAQAFF.